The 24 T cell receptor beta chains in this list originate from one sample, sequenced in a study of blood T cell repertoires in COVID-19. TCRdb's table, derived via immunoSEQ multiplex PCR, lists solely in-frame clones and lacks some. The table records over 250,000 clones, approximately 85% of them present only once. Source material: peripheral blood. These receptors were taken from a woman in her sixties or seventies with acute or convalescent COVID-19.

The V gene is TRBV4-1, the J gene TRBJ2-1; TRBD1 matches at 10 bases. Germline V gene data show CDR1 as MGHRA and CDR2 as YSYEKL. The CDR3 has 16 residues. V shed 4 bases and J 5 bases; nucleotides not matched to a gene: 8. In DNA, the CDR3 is TGCGCCAGCAGCCGAGGAAGAGGACAGGGGGACAATGAGCAGTTCTTC. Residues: CASSRGRGQGDNEQFF.

The CDR3 sequence: CASSQDFGSRELFF. CDR3 nucleotides: TGCGCCAGCAGCCAAGATTTCGGGTCCCGGGAGCTGTTTTTT. This chain links TRBV4-1 with TRBJ2-2; no clear D. Trimming left V 0 bases short and J 9 bases short, with 11 bases between. This CDR3 has 14 residues. The germline gives CDR1 MGHRA, CDR2 YSYEKL.

CDR3 sequence reads: CSVEGTGNYNEQFF. In nucleotides, the CDR3 is TGCAGCGTTGAAGGGACAGGGAACTACAATGAGCAGTTCTTC. V usage is TRBV29-1 and J usage is TRBJ2-1; 8 positions match TRBD1. The CDR3 covers 14 residues. CDR1 is SQVTM and CDR2 is ANQGSEA in the germline V gene. The ends lost 1 base at V and 3 bases at J; junction bases unmatched: 2.

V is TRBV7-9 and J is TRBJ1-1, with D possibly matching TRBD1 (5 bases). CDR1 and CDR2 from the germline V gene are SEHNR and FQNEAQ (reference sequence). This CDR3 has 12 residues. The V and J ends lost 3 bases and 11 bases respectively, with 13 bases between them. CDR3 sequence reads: CASSLGAGGAFF. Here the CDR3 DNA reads TGTGCCAGCAGCTTGGGTGCTGGGGGGGCTTTCTTT.

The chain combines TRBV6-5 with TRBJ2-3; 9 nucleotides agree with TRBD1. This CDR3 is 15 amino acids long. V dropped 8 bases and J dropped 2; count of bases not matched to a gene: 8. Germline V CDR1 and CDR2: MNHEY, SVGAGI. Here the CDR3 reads CASERTGAVTDTQYF. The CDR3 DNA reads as TGTGCCAGCGAAAGGACAGGGGCTGTCACAGATACGCAGTATTTT.

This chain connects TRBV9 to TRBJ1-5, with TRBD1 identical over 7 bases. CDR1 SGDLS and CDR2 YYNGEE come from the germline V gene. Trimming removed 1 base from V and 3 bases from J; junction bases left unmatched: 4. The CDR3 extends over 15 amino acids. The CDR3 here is CASSVSGTANQPQHF. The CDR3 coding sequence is TGTGCCAGCAGCGTATCCGGGACAGCCAATCAGCCCCAGCATTTT.

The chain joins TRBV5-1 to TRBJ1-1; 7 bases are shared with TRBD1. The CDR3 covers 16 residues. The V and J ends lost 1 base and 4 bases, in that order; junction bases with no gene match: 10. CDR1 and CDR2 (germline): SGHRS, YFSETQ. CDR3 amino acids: CASSLMAGDRGTEAFF. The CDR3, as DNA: TGCGCCAGCAGCTTGATGGCCGGGGACAGAGGCACTGAAGCTTTCTTT.

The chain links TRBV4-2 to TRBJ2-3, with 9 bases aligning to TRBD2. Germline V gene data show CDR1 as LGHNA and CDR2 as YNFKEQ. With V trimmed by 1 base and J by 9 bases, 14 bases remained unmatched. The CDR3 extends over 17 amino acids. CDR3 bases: TGTGCCAGCAGCCAAGTCCCCTCGCGGGGGGGCCTGGTCACGCAGTATTTT. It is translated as CASSQVPSRGGLVTQYF.

The CDR3 DNA follows: TGTGCCAGCAGTTACTCGACGGGGAGGGAGACCCAGTACTTC. This translates into CASSYSTGRETQYF. The J gene is TRBJ2-5, the V gene TRBV6-5, with D possibly being TRBD2 (6 bases). Trimming cost V 0 bases and J 5 bases, with 10 bases left between them. The CDR3 contains 14 residues. The germline gives CDR1 MNHEY, CDR2 SVGAGI.

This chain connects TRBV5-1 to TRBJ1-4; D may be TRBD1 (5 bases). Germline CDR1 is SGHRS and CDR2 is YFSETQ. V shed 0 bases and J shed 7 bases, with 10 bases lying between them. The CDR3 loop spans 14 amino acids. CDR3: CASSLASGFEKLFF. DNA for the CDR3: TGCGCCAGCAGCTTGGCGTCAGGGTTTGAAAAACTGTTTTTT.

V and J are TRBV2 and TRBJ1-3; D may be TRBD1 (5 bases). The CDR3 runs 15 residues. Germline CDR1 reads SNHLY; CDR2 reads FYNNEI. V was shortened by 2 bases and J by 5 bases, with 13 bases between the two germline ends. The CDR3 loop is CASSEKWAGRNTIYF. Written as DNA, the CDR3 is TGTGCCAGCAGTGAAAAGTGGGCAGGGAGAAACACCATATATTTT.

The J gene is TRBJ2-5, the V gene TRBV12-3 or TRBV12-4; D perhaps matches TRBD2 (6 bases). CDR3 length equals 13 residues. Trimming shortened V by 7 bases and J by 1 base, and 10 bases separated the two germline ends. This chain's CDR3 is CASTRGIQETQYF. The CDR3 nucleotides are TGTGCCAGCACCCGGGGGATCCAAGAGACCCAGTACTTC.

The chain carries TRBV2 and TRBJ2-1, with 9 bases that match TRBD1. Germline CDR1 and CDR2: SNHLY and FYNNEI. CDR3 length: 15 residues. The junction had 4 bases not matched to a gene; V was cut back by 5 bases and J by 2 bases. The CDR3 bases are TGTGCCAGCAGTAAGGGACAGGGACCCTACAATGAGCAGTTCTTC. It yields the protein CASSKGQGPYNEQFF.

The CDR3 region is CASRTSGIQETQYF. CDR3 nucleotide sequence: TGTGCCAGTCGGACTAGCGGGATCCAAGAGACCCAGTACTTC. This chain connects TRBV6-5 to TRBJ2-5; 12 nucleotides agree with TRBD2. Germline V CDR1 and CDR2: MNHEY, SVGAGI. Losses at the gene ends were 9 bases for V and 1 base for J; bases not matched to a gene: 3. This CDR3 contains 14 residues.

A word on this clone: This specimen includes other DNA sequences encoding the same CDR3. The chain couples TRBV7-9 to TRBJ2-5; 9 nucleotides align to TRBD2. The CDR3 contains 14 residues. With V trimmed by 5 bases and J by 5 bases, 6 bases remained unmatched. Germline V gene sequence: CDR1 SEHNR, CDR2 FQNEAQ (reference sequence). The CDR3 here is CASSLGLARETQYF. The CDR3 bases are TGTGCCAGCAGCCTAGGACTAGCGAGGGAGACCCAGTACTTC.

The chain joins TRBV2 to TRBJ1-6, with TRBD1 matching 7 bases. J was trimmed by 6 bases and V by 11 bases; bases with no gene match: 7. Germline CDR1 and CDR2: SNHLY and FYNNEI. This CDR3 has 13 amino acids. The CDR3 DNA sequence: TGTGCCGGCACGGGACAGCTTAATTCACCCCTCCACTTT. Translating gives CAGTGQLNSPLHF.

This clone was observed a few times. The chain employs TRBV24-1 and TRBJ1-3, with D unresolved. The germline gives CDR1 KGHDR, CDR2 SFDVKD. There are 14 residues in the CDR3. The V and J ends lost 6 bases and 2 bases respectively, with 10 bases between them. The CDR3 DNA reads TGTGCCACCAGTCCGGGTACGGCTGGAAACACCATATATTTT. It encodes CATSPGTAGNTIYF.

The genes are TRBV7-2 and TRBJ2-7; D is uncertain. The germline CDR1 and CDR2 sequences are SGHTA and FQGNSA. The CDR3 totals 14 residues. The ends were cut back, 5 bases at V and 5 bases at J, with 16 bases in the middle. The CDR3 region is CASSNRIQIDEQYF. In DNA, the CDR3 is TGTGCCAGCAGCAATAGGATACAGATCGACGAGCAGTACTTC.

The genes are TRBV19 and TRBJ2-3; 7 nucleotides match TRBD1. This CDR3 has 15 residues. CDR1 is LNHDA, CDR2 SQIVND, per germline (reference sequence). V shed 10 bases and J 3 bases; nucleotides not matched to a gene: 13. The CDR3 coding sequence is TGTGCCACCACCCCACAGGGGAGCGTGACAGATACGCAGTATTTT. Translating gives CATTPQGSVTDTQYF. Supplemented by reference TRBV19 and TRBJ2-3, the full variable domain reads DGGITQSPKYLFRKEGQNVTLSCEQNLNHDAMYWYRQDPGQGLRLIYYSQIVNDFQKGDIAEGYSVSREKKESFPLTVTSAQKNPTAFYLCATTPQGSVTDTQYFGPGTRLTVL.

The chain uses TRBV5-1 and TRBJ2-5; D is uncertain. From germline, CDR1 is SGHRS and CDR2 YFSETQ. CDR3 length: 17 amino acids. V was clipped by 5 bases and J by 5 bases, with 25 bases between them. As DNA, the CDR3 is TGCGCCAGCAGACCCGAACCGGCAGGTCGGATGTGGGAGACCCAGTACTTC. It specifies CASRPEPAGRMWETQYF.

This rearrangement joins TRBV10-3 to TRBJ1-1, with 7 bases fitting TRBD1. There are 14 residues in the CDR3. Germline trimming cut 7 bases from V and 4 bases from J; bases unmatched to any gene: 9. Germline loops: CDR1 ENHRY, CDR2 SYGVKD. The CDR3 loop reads CAINPRGLGTEAFF. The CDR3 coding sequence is TGTGCCATCAACCCGAGGGGGCTGGGCACTGAAGCTTTCTTT.

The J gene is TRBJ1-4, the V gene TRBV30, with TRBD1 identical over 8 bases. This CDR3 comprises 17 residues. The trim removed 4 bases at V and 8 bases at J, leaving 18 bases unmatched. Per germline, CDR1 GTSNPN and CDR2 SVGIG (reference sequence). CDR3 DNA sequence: TGTGCCTGGAACGGCCCTGGTCAGGGACAGGTTCGGGAAAAACTGTTTTTT. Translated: CAWNGPGQGQVREKLFF.

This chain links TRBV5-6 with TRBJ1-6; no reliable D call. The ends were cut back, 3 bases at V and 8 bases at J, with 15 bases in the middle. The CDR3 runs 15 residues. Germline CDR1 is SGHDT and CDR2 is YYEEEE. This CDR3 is CASSSSPGSYSPLHF. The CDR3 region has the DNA TGTGCCAGCAGCTCCTCCCCGGGGTCCTATTCACCCCTCCACTTT.

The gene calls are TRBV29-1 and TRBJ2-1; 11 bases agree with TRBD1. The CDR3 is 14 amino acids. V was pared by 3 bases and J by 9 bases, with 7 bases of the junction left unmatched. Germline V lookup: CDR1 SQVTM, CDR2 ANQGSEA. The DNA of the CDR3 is TGCAGCGTTGACCGGGACAGGGGGTTTGGTGAGCAGTTCTTC. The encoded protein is CSVDRDRGFGEQFF.